This T cell receptor (beta chain) was profiled in a study of OX40 agonist ivuxolimab in advanced cancers. Study background: Across the patients, intravenous ivuxolimab was delivered every 2 weeks at 0.01 to 10 mg/kg.

As to this clone: Its target is not known.

The CDR3 runs to 16 residues. CDR1 and CDR2 from the germline V gene are MNHEY and SVGAGI. Losses at the gene ends were 0 bases for V and 4 bases for J; bases not matched to a gene: 4. The study, taken as a whole, reports: Also showing low normalized T-cell clonal expansion were some of the nonresponders.

TCRdb keeps only in-frame clones here, not all; method: immunoSEQ multiplex PCR. This table holds around 90,000 clones, 80% to 90% found once. The V and J genes are TRBV6-5 and TRBJ2-5; 11 nucleotides match TRBD2. The sample consisted of CD4+ or CD8+ T cells sorted from blood, taken in a trial of the OX40 agonist ivuxolimab. This receptor was obtained from an adult with an advanced solid tumor such as melanoma, head and neck, liver or kidney cancer. This chain's CDR3 is CASSYSGLAGGETQYF. CDR3 DNA: TGTGCCAGCAGTTACTCGGGGCTAGCGGGAGGAGAGACCCAGTACTTC.